This is a list of T cell receptor beta chains from one sample in a study of CD8 T cells in ankylosing spondylitis. TCRdb analysed the 5' RACE reads with MiXCR anew, one entry per CDR3 protein. The sample contains 800,000 to 900,000 distinct CDR3 sequences, about 12% of which appear only once. What was sequenced was blood, either unsorted or a sorted T cell fraction (not recorded which). These receptors all stem from a male donor with ankylosing spondylitis. Each CDR3 is given with its conserved first and last residue. The D gene is left open where the match is weak. Not all rows give a size; the values are once, few, many and, for expanded clones, a class.

clone_size	v_call	j_call	d_call	cdr3_aa	cdr3_nt
many	TRBV12-3/TRBV12-4	TRBJ1-2	NA	CASRRRAGGGYTF	TGTGCCAGTAGACGGAGGGCAGGTGGTGGCTACACCTTC
many	TRBV4-2	TRBJ1-3	NA	CASTERRKGSGNTIYF	TGTGCCAGCACCGAAAGGCGCAAGGGATCCGGAAACACCATATATTTT
many	TRBV11-2	TRBJ1-1	NA	CASSTMNTEAFF	TGTGCCAGCAGCACAATGAACACTGAAGCTTTCTTT
few	TRBV29-1	TRBJ2-7	TRBD2	CSVGREGLDKYEQYF	TGCAGCGTTGGGCGGGAGGGCCTAGATAAGTACGAGCAGTACTTC
few	TRBV7-2	TRBJ2-3	NA	CASSTFRAGSDTQYF	TGTGCCAGCAGCACTTTTAGGGCAGGATCAGATACGCAGTATTTT
NA	TRBV5-1	TRBJ2-5	TRBD2	CASQGGDGETQYF	TGCGCCAGCCAGGGAGGGGATGGGGAGACCCAGTACTTC
few	TRBV28	TRBJ1-1	NA	CASSSLRIPNTEAFF	TGTGCCAGCAGCTCATTACGGATCCCGAACACTGAAGCTTTCTTT
few	TRBV12-3/TRBV12-4	TRBJ2-1	NA	CASSFGRGYEQFF	TGTGCCAGCAGTTTTGGCAGGGGATACGAGCAGTTCTTC
many	TRBV29-1	TRBJ1-1	NA	CSVAAGTNTEAFF	TGCAGCGTTGCTGCGGGGACGAACACTGAAGCTTTCTTT
many	TRBV6-5	TRBJ1-2	TRBD1	CASSYTGTVESGYTF	TGTGCCAGCAGTTACACCGGGACAGTTGAGAGCGGCTACACCTTC
NA	TRBV7-2	TRBJ2-3	TRBD2	CASSTLLAGGLDTQYF	TGTGCCAGCAGCACTTTACTAGCGGGAGGGTTAGATACGCAGTATTTT
few	TRBV6-5	TRBJ1-1	TRBD1	CASSYRNRGTEAFF	TGTGCCAGCAGCTATCGGAACAGGGGCACTGAAGCTTTCTTT
many	TRBV12-3/TRBV12-4	TRBJ2-7	TRBD1	CASRRDSYEQYF	TGTGCCAGCAGGAGGGACAGCTACGAGCAGTACTTC
NA	TRBV20-1	TRBJ2-1	TRBD2	CSAPEGTSGWNEQFF	TGCAGTGCCCCGGAAGGGACTAGCGGATGGAATGAGCAGTTCTTC
few	TRBV4-3	TRBJ2-5	NA	CASSLQRGLLDTQYF	TGCGCCAGCAGCCTCCAGAGGGGCCTGCTAGACACCCAGTACTTC
few	TRBV11-2	TRBJ2-2	NA	CASSLVRIQGYKVAGELFF	TGTGCCAGCAGCTTAGTTCGAATCCAGGGTTATAAGGTCGCCGGGGAGCTGTTTTTT
many	TRBV29-1	TRBJ2-7	NA	CSALHRRGTSYEQYF	TGCAGCGCTCTACACCGGCGGGGGACATCCTACGAGCAGTACTTC
NA	TRBV12-3/TRBV12-4	TRBJ2-3	NA	CASSFSTPPTDTQYF	TGTGCCAGCAGTTTCTCGACTCCCCCCACAGATACGCAGTATTTT
few	TRBV20-1	TRBJ1-1	NA	CSASNPDEAFF	TGCAGTGCTAGTAATCCGGATGAAGCTTTCTTT
NA	TRBV9	TRBJ2-5	TRBD1	CATINRTGKETQYF	TGTGCCACCATCAATCGGACAGGGAAAGAGACCCAGTACTTC
few	TRBV20-1	TRBJ2-3	TRBD2	CSAKIAGNTDTQYF	TGCAGTGCAAAAATAGCGGGGAACACAGATACGCAGTATTTT
NA	TRBV10-3	TRBJ1-3	NA	CAISEKGLSGNTIYF	TGTGCCATCAGTGAAAAGGGCCTCTCTGGAAACACCATATATTTT
NA	TRBV7-2	TRBJ2-7	NA	CASSFVGDWQYF	TGTGCCAGCAGCTTCGTAGGGGACTGGCAGTACTTC
NA	TRBV6-1	TRBJ1-6	TRBD1	CASSGQGGNSPLHF	TGTGCCAGCAGTGGTCAGGGGGGGAATTCACCCCTCCACTTT
NA	TRBV7-6	TRBJ2-3	TRBD2	CASSFGAGLATDTQYF	TGTGCCAGCAGCTTTGGGGCGGGACTAGCAACAGATACGCAGTATTTT
many	TRBV5-6	TRBJ2-1	NA	CASSSVGASGNFYNEQFF	TGTGCCAGCAGCTCGGTGGGGGCTAGCGGAAATTTCTACAATGAGCAGTTCTTC
few	TRBV6-1	TRBJ2-1	TRBD1	CASSAQGDEQFF	TGTGCCAGCAGTGCACAGGGGGATGAGCAGTTCTTC
NA	TRBV6-2/TRBV6-3	TRBJ2-1	TRBD1	CASSYAGGTYNEQFF	TGTGCCAGCAGTTACGCAGGGGGCACGTACAATGAGCAGTTCTTC
NA	TRBV28	TRBJ1-2	TRBD1	CASSLVGRGRGGYTF	TGTGCCAGCAGTTTGGTGGGCAGGGGGCGAGGTGGCTACACCTTC
NA	TRBV5-1	TRBJ2-1	NA	CASSLVPGVSYNEQFF	TGCGCCAGCAGCTTGGTACCGGGAGTCTCCTACAATGAGCAGTTCTTC
NA	TRBV7-2	TRBJ2-7	NA	CASSPRGGVSYEQYF	TGTGCCAGCAGCCCCAGAGGGGGGGTTAGCTACGAGCAGTACTTC
NA	TRBV20-1	TRBJ1-6	NA	CSARDRDSDYNSPLHF	TGCAGTGCTAGAGATCGCGACAGTGACTATAATTCACCCCTCCACTTT
NA	TRBV20-1	TRBJ1-6	NA	CSAAGATYNSPLHF	TGCAGTGCTGCTGGGGCTACCTATAATTCACCCCTCCACTTT
many	TRBV20-1	TRBJ2-1	NA	CSARDPFNTGIEQFF	TGCAGTGCTAGAGATCCCTTTAATACAGGTATTGAGCAGTTCTTC
few	TRBV20-1	TRBJ2-7	TRBD1	CSAESTGSPSYEQYF	TGCAGTGCAGAATCGACAGGGTCCCCATCCTACGAGCAGTACTTC
few	TRBV30	TRBJ2-6	NA	CAWTSGLSSGANVLTF	TGTGCCTGGACGTCAGGCCTCTCCTCTGGGGCCAACGTCCTGACTTTC
NA	TRBV21-1	TRBJ2-3	NA	CASSNATETTDTQYF	TGTGCCAGCAGCAATGCTACAGAAACCACAGATACGCAGTATTTT
NA	TRBV2	TRBJ2-1	NA	CASSEERLGTEQFF	TGTGCCAGCAGTGAAGAGAGACTAGGAACTGAGCAGTTCTTC
NA	TRBV20-1	TRBJ1-6	NA	CSTQNSLNSPLHF	TGCAGTACACAGAACAGTCTAAATTCACCCCTCCACTTT
many	TRBV7-2	TRBJ1-5	TRBD1	CASSPRTGGNQPQHF	TGCGCCAGCAGCCCAAGGACAGGGGGCAATCAGCCCCAGCATTTT
few	TRBV30	TRBJ2-5	NA	CAWSVKLETQYF	TGTGCCTGGAGTGTTAAGTTGGAGACCCAGTACTTC
NA	TRBV21-1	TRBJ2-7	NA	CASSRQDIDEQYF	TGTGCCAGCAGTCGACAGGATATAGACGAGCAGTACTTC
few	TRBV20-1	TRBJ2-3	NA	CSARGTLFSTDTQYF	TGCAGTGCTAGGGGGACTCTTTTCTCGACCGATACGCAGTATTTT
few	TRBV30	TRBJ1-5	NA	CAWSVAQGRAQHF	TGTGCCTGGAGTGTAGCCCAAGGGCGAGCCCAGCATTTT
NA	TRBV10-3	TRBJ2-2	NA	CAISESSVSNTGELFF	TGTGCCATCAGTGAGTCGAGCGTATCGAACACCGGGGAGCTGTTTTTT
NA	TRBV12-5	TRBJ1-1	NA	CASGLVRGSGDTEAFF	TGTGCTAGTGGTTTGGTACGAGGGTCCGGCGACACTGAAGCTTTCTTT
few	TRBV4-3	TRBJ2-3	TRBD2	CASSPRVAGGYTQYF	TGCGCCAGCAGCCCTCGGGTAGCGGGGGGCTATACGCAGTATTTT
NA	TRBV27	TRBJ2-2	NA	CASSLGSGYGELFF	TGTGCCAGCAGTTTAGGATCCGGGTACGGGGAGCTGTTTTTT
NA	TRBV20-1	TRBJ2-6	NA	CSAISSGAGANVLTF	TGCAGTGCGATTTCTTCGGGGGCTGGGGCCAACGTCCTGACTTTC
few	TRBV6-2/TRBV6-3	TRBJ2-2	TRBD1	CASSYRGSGELFF	TGTGCCAGCAGCTACAGGGGCTCCGGGGAGCTGTTTTTT
NA	TRBV18	TRBJ1-5	NA	CASSPASGNQPQHF	TGTGCCAGCTCACCCGCATCGGGCAATCAGCCCCAGCATTTT
NA	TRBV28	TRBJ2-3	NA	CASSLGASRTQYF	TGTGCCAGCAGTTTAGGTGCAAGTAGGACGCAGTATTTT
few	TRBV4-1	TRBJ1-1	NA	CASSLPMNTEAFF	TGCGCCAGCAGCTTACCGATGAACACTGAAGCTTTCTTT
NA	TRBV5-1	TRBJ2-7	NA	CASRRGTESSYEQYF	TGCGCCAGCAGACGAGGGACGGAGAGCTCCTACGAGCAGTACTTC
many	TRBV5-1	TRBJ1-5	NA	CASSLVPGNSNQPQHF	TGCGCCAGCAGCTTGGTCCCGGGTAATAGCAATCAGCCCCAGCATTTT
few	TRBV28	TRBJ2-4	NA	CASRVRAKNIQYF	TGTGCCAGCAGGGTACGAGCCAAAAACATTCAGTACTTC
NA	TRBV4-3	TRBJ2-7	TRBD2	CASSQAPGLAGGSHEQYF	TGCGCCAGCAGCCAAGCACCGGGACTAGCGGGAGGGTCACACGAGCAGTACTTC
few	TRBV25-1	TRBJ2-5	NA	CASNQYQETQYF	TGTGCCAGCAATCAGTACCAAGAGACCCAGTACTTC
NA	TRBV28	TRBJ2-5	NA	CASSLWVSRQETQYF	TGTGCCAGCAGTTTATGGGTTAGTCGCCAAGAGACCCAGTACTTC